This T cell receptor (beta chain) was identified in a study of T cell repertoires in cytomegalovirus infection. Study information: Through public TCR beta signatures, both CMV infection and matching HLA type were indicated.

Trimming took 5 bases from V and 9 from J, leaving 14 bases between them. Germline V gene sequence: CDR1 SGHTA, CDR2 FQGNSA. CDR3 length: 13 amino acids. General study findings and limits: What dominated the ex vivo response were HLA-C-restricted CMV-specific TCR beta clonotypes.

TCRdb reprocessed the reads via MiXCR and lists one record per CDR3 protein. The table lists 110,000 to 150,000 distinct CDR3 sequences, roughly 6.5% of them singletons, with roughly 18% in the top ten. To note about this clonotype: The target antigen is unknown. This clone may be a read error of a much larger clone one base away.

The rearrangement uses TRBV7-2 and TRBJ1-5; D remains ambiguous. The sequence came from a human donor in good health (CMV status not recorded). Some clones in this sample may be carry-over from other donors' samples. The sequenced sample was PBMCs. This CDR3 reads CASSAGESWPQHF. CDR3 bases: TGTGCCAGCAGCGCCGGGGAATCTTGGCCCCAGCATTTT.